A selection of T cell receptor beta chains follows, all from one sample in a study of regulatory T cells in long-lasting Graves disease. TCRdb reprocessed the multiplex PCR reads via MiXCR and lists one record per CDR3 protein. In the table there are roughly 500,000 distinct CDR3 sequences, roughly 14% of which are singletons. The sample was also reused in another study, on T cells in Graves' hyperthyroidism and ophthalmopathy.

The material was peripheral blood mononuclear cells (PBMCs), obtained at new diagnosis, from a patient treated with antithyroid drugs. All receptors derive from a man aged 25-45 years with Graves disease. Both conserved end residues are part of each CDR3. The D gene is left open where the match is weak. Not all rows give a size; the values are once, few, many and, for expanded clones, a class.

j_gene	abundance	len	v_gene	d_gene	CDR3nt	CDR3aa
TRBJ2-3	few	12	TRBV6-1	NA	TGTGCCAGCAGAACCGGCCAGTTTGAGCAGTATTTT	CASRTGQFEQYF
TRBJ1-5	many	11	TRBV2	NA	TGTGCCAGCACCGAACGGGGGCACCAGCATTTT	CASTERGHQHF
TRBJ2-7	many	15	TRBV6-1	TRBD2	TGTGCCAGCAGTGAGGGACTAGCGGGACTCTACGAGCAGTACTTC	CASSEGLAGLYEQYF
TRBJ2-1	many	10	TRBV12-5	NA	TGTGCCAGCGGACTAAATGAGCAGTTCTTC	CASGLNEQFF
TRBJ1-4	NA	20	TRBV15	NA	TGTGCCACCAGCAGAGACCCGGGGGGTCTCTCCGATGCCTATACTGAAAAACTGTTTTTT	CATSRDPGGLSDAYTEKLFF
TRBJ2-1	many	15	TRBV29-1	NA	TGCAGCGTTGGGGGGGGGGCCCTCTCCTACAATGAGCAGTTCTTC	CSVGGGALSYNEQFF
TRBJ2-3	NA	15	TRBV19	NA	TGTGCCAGTACCCCCCGGGACTCCGGCTCGGATACGCAGTATTTT	CASTPRDSGSDTQYF
TRBJ2-7	many	17	TRBV5-1	NA	TGCGCCAGCAGCCTAGTCGAAGGAGGCCAGAGCTCCTACGAGCAGTACTTC	CASSLVEGGQSSYEQYF
TRBJ2-3	many	14	TRBV12-3/TRBV12-4	TRBD1	TGTGCCAGCAGTTCCTCGGGACAGACAGATACGCAGTATTTT	CASSSSGQTDTQYF
TRBJ2-2	many	14	TRBV12-3/TRBV12-4	TRBD1	TGTGCCAGCAGCGCTCAGGGGGACACCGGGGAGCTGTTTTTT	CASSAQGDTGELFF
TRBJ2-6	few	16	TRBV5-1	TRBD1	TGCGCCAGCAGCTCGGGGACAGGGGCTGGGGCCAACGTCCTGACTTTC	CASSSGTGAGANVLTF
TRBJ1-2	many	15	TRBV6-1	TRBD1	TGTGCCAGCAGCTCGGGGACAGGCAATACTAAGGGCTACACCTTC	CASSSGTGNTKGYTF
TRBJ2-4	NA	16	TRBV5-5	NA	TGTGCCAGCAGCTTGGGTAGGGAGGAAGCCAAAAACATTCAGTACTTC	CASSLGREEAKNIQYF
TRBJ2-7	many	15	TRBV13	NA	TGTGCCAGCAGCTCCCGGGACCTCCTGGAAGGCGAGCAGTACTTC	CASSSRDLLEGEQYF
TRBJ1-3	few	15	TRBV15	TRBD1	TGTGCCACCAGCGGGACGACAGGGGTCGGAAACACCATATATTTT	CATSGTTGVGNTIYF
TRBJ1-5	few	17	TRBV4-1	TRBD1	TGCGCCAGCAGCCACGGTACAGGGGGCGGTGGCAATCAGCCCCAGCATTTT	CASSHGTGGGGNQPQHF
TRBJ2-1	many	17	TRBV29-1	TRBD2	TGCAGCGTTGAGAGATTTAGGTCGGGACTAGCGGGCAATGAGCAGTTCTTC	CSVERFRSGLAGNEQFF
TRBJ2-3	many	15	TRBV20-1	TRBD2	TGCAGTGCTACTCAGCGGGGAACTAGCACAGATACGCAGTATTTT	CSATQRGTSTDTQYF
TRBJ2-1	NA	14	TRBV25-1	TRBD2	TGTGCCAGCAATATAGCGGGTCTGGTGAATGAGCAGTTCTTC	CASNIAGLVNEQFF
TRBJ1-2	many	11	TRBV20-1	NA	TGCAGTGCCACAACGGGGGGAGGCTACACCTTC	CSATTGGGYTF
TRBJ2-5	many	15	TRBV11-1	TRBD2	TGTGCCAGCAGCTCCTTCACTAGCGTGCAAGAGACCCAGTACTTC	CASSSFTSVQETQYF
TRBJ2-1	NA	16	TRBV27	TRBD1	TGTGCCAGCAGTTACTTGACAGGGGTCGTTTACAATGAGCAGTTCTTC	CASSYLTGVVYNEQFF
TRBJ1-2	many	15	TRBV2	NA	TGTGCCAGCACCTACCGGGACAAGGGGAGCAGTGGCTACACCTTC	CASTYRDKGSSGYTF
TRBJ2-7	many	12	TRBV10-3	TRBD1	TGTGCCACCCGACAGGGGCGATACGAGCAGTACTTC	CATRQGRYEQYF
TRBJ1-6	few	15	TRBV19	TRBD1	TGTGCCAGTAGTATCCAGACAGGGGGACACTCACCCCTCCACTTT	CASSIQTGGHSPLHF
TRBJ2-7	many	17	TRBV12-3/TRBV12-4	TRBD1	TGTGCCAGCACCTCCCCCAGAGTAGGGACAGGGGGTTACGAGCAGTACTTC	CASTSPRVGTGGYEQYF
TRBJ1-3	NA	14	TRBV6-4	NA	TGTGCCAGCAGTGACTCCCGACCGAAGGGCACCATATATTTT	CASSDSRPKGTIYF
TRBJ1-4	few	15	TRBV27	TRBD1	TGTGCCAGCAGGCGCGACAGGGCCCAGGATGAAAAACTGTTTTTT	CASRRDRAQDEKLFF
TRBJ1-2	few	13	TRBV29-1	NA	TGCAGCGTTGGACAAGCCTCTAACTATGGCTACACCTTC	CSVGQASNYGYTF
TRBJ2-5	many	15	TRBV7-2	NA	TGTGCCAGCAGCTTGTCCGGGATTAGACAAGAGACCCAGTACTTC	CASSLSGIRQETQYF
TRBJ2-1	NA	13	TRBV6-1	NA	TGTGCCAGCACCCTTGACCGTTACAATGAGCAGTTCTTC	CASTLDRYNEQFF
TRBJ2-3	many	14	TRBV27	NA	TGTGCCAGCAGTTTCTCTCGGAATACAGATACGCAGTATTTT	CASSFSRNTDTQYF
TRBJ2-5	NA	14	TRBV20-1	NA	TGCAGTGCTAGGGAGGGCGGATCTGGAGAGACCCAGTACTTC	CSAREGGSGETQYF
TRBJ2-1	NA	14	TRBV19	NA	TGTGCCAGTAGCCAGACTAGTTTTTACAATGAGCAGTTCTTC	CASSQTSFYNEQFF
TRBJ2-3	many	19	TRBV7-2	NA	TGTGCCAGCAGCTCCGCCCTCGCGAGGACACCGCGTTTGACAGATACGCAGTATTTT	CASSSALARTPRLTDTQYF
TRBJ2-2	few	15	TRBV10-3	TRBD2	TGTGCCATCAGTACCACAAGCGGGAGCGCCGGGGAGCTGTTTTTT	CAISTTSGSAGELFF
TRBJ2-5	many	13	TRBV5-1	NA	TGCGCCAGCAGCTCCGGGACTCGGGAGACCCAGTACTTC	CASSSGTRETQYF
TRBJ2-7	NA	13	TRBV27	NA	TGTGCCAGCAGACCGTCAGGCGAATACGAGCAGTACTTC	CASRPSGEYEQYF
TRBJ1-2	many	13	TRBV25-1	NA	TGTGCCAGCAGTGAATATGACAGCTATGGCTACACCTTC	CASSEYDSYGYTF
TRBJ2-3	many	17	TRBV20-1	TRBD2	TGCAGTGCTAGCAGCGGACTAGCCCCGAGGCCCGGAGATACGCAGTATTTT	CSASSGLAPRPGDTQYF
TRBJ1-2	many	15	TRBV7-9	NA	TGTGCCAGCAGCCTCCCTTCGGAATATAACTATGGCTACACCTTC	CASSLPSEYNYGYTF
TRBJ2-7	many	15	TRBV20-1	TRBD2	TGCAGTGCTAGAGATCTGAGCGGGGCGCGCTACGAGCAGTACTTC	CSARDLSGARYEQYF
TRBJ2-1	many	16	TRBV2	TRBD2	TGTGCCAGCAGTGATCCAGGGACTAGCGCCGCCAATGAGCAGTTCTTC	CASSDPGTSAANEQFF
TRBJ2-1	NA	16	TRBV12-5	TRBD2	TGTGCTAGTGGTTTGGTAAAGGGACTAGTTCTTGATGAGCAGTTCTTC	CASGLVKGLVLDEQFF
TRBJ2-7	NA	13	TRBV11-1	NA	TGTGCCAGCAGCTCCGGTGGCGTTTACGAGCAGTACTTC	CASSSGGVYEQYF